This is a list of T cell receptor beta chains from one sample in a study of CD8 T cells in Susac syndrome. TCRdb called the immunoSEQ multiplex PCR reads again in MiXCR, with one record for every CDR3 protein. The top ten clones hold approximately 0.3% of a sample with roughly 100,000 distinct CDR3 sequences, just under 95% of them seen once. The source material was CD4+ T cells from PBMCs. The receptors were sampled from a human donor with Susac syndrome. The CDR3 runs from the conserved cysteine through the conserved F or W. A D gene is named only where the DNA matches it firmly. Size values are once, few and many counts, or a class for expanded clones, and some rows have none.

D gene | J gene | V gene | clone size | CDR3 DNA | CDR3 protein
NA | TRBJ2-2 | TRBV29-1 | NA | TGCAGCGTTGTAGGGGGCACCGGGGAGCTGTTTTTT | CSVVGGTGELFF
TRBD1 | TRBJ2-3 | TRBV3-1 | NA | TGTGCCAGCAGCCAAGGACTACCGGGACAGCACACAGATACGCAGTATTTT | CASSQGLPGQHTDTQYF
NA | TRBJ2-5 | TRBV11-2 | NA | TGTGCCAGCAGCTCTGCCTCCAAAGAGACCCAGTACTTC | CASSSASKETQYF
NA | TRBJ2-7 | TRBV4-3 | NA | TGCGCCAGCAGCCAAGATTTGAGGAGCTCGGGCGAGCAGTACTTC | CASSQDLRSSGEQYF
NA | TRBJ2-1 | TRBV7-9 | NA | TGTGCCAGCAGCTTAAGGTTTGATGAGCAGTTCTTC | CASSLRFDEQFF
NA | TRBJ2-3 | TRBV12-3/TRBV12-4 | NA | TGTGCCAGCAGTTTACAGGTAACTGCGCAGTATTTT | CASSLQVTAQYF
NA | TRBJ2-1 | TRBV20-1 | NA | TGCAGTGCTAGAGATGGAAATGAGCAGTTCTTC | CSARDGNEQFF
TRBD2 | TRBJ2-7 | TRBV5-1 | NA | TGCGCCAGCAGCTTGGCCCGGGGGGGTATCTACGAGCAGTACTTC | CASSLARGGIYEQYF
TRBD1 | TRBJ1-5 | TRBV2 | NA | TGTGCCAGCAGCACCCGACAGGGGGCGAGGGACAATCAGCCCCAGCATTTT | CASSTRQGARDNQPQHF
TRBD2 | TRBJ2-5 | TRBV20-1 | NA | TGCAGTGCTCGACTAGCGGGGGGGCTTGGTGGAGAGACCCAGTACTTC | CSARLAGGLGGETQYF
NA | TRBJ2-5 | TRBV5-4 | NA | TGTGCCAGCAGCTTCCGAGAGACCCAGTACTTC | CASSFRETQYF
NA | TRBJ2-3 | TRBV5-1 | NA | TGCGCCAGCAGCTATGGGGGATCGGATACGCAGTATTTT | CASSYGGSDTQYF
NA | TRBJ2-7 | TRBV29-1 | NA | TGCAGCGTTGTTTGGACGGGGGCGAGCTCCTACGAGCAGTACTTC | CSVVWTGASSYEQYF
NA | TRBJ1-2 | TRBV20-1 | NA | TGCAGTGCTAGAGGGGACATTTCTAACTATGGCTACACCTTC | CSARGDISNYGYTF
NA | TRBJ2-5 | TRBV20-1 | NA | TGCAGTCCCACCGGGGGAGATGGGGAGACCCAGTACTTC | CSPTGGDGETQYF
NA | TRBJ2-7 | TRBV5-1 | NA | TGCGCCAGCAGCTCGGCTGGGGCCGAGCAGTACTTC | CASSSAGAEQYF
TRBD2 | TRBJ2-1 | TRBV6-4 | once | TGTGCCAGCAGTAGCGGGAACTCCTACAATGAGCAGTTCTTC | CASSSGNSYNEQFF
NA | TRBJ2-2 | TRBV19 | NA | TGTGCCACCAAACCTCCGGGGGCTAACACCGGGGAGCTGTTTTTT | CATKPPGANTGELFF
NA | TRBJ1-1 | TRBV12-3/TRBV12-4 | NA | TGTGCCAGCAGCCCCAGGCGGAACGCTGAAGCTTTCTTT | CASSPRRNAEAFF
TRBD1 | TRBJ1-1 | TRBV30 | NA | TGTGCCTGGGTGACAGGGTACGAAGCTTTCTTT | CAWVTGYEAFF
TRBD2 | TRBJ2-7 | TRBV3-1 | NA | TGTGCCAGCAGCCAAGAACCGGGGGGACCCTACGAGCAGTACTTC | CASSQEPGGPYEQYF
NA | TRBJ1-2 | TRBV9 | NA | TGTGCCAGCAGCGAGTATAGGGGCTATGGCTACACCTTC | CASSEYRGYGYTF
NA | TRBJ1-5 | TRBV28 | NA | TGTGCCAGCAATCAACACGAGGGGGTAAATCAGCCCCAGCATTTT | CASNQHEGVNQPQHF
NA | TRBJ1-5 | TRBV9 | NA | TGTGCCAGCAGCGCCTCAGGCATTCCTAATCAGCCCCAGCATTTT | CASSASGIPNQPQHF
TRBD2 | TRBJ2-1 | TRBV7-2 | NA | TGTGCCAGCAGCCCCCCTGGGCTAGCGGGGGGGAATGAGCAGTTCTTC | CASSPPGLAGGNEQFF
TRBD1 | TRBJ1-5 | TRBV7-9 | once | TGTGCCAGCAGCCCGGACAGGGTGGGAGGCAATCAGCCCCAGCATTTT | CASSPDRVGGNQPQHF
NA | TRBJ1-6 | TRBV2 | NA | TGTGCCACTTCGCCACCACCCCACCACTTT | CATSPPPHHF
NA | TRBJ2-2 | TRBV9 | NA | TGTGCCAGCAGCGTAGTGTGGGGCCTCACCGGGGAGCTGTTTTTT | CASSVVWGLTGELFF
NA | TRBJ1-1 | TRBV29-1 | NA | TGCAGCGTTGAAGATCCCCCAGGGGAGACTGAAGCTTTCTTT | CSVEDPPGETEAFF
NA | TRBJ1-1 | TRBV20-1 | NA | TGCAGTGCTAGAGGCCTCACAGGGAACACTGAAGCTTTCTTT | CSARGLTGNTEAFF
TRBD1 | TRBJ2-7 | TRBV9 | once | TGTGCCAGCAGCGTTAGACCGGGACAGGGGGCATACGAGCAGTACTTC | CASSVRPGQGAYEQYF
NA | TRBJ2-7 | TRBV29-1 | NA | TGCAGCGCGCTGTGGGGATCCTACGAGCAGTACTTC | CSALWGSYEQYF
NA | TRBJ2-2 | TRBV6-2/TRBV6-3 | NA | TGTGCCAGCAGAGGGCGGATGAACACCGGGGAGCTGTTTTTT | CASRGRMNTGELFF
TRBD2 | TRBJ2-1 | TRBV20-1 | NA | TGCAGTGCTAGAGCCCTGGGACTACCTTCGAGCTCCTACAATGAGCAGTTCTTC | CSARALGLPSSSYNEQFF
NA | TRBJ2-3 | TRBV30 | NA | TGTGCCTGGGACAGGGGAGGGGGCACAGATACGCAGTATTTT | CAWDRGGGTDTQYF
NA | TRBJ1-3 | TRBV12-3/TRBV12-4 | NA | TGTGCCAGCGGGATCCAGGCTGAAAACACCATATATTTT | CASGIQAENTIYF
TRBD1 | TRBJ1-2 | TRBV12-3/TRBV12-4 | NA | TGTGCCAGCAGTTCCCTTTTGACAGGGAGAAACTATGGCTACACCTTC | CASSSLLTGRNYGYTF
TRBD1 | TRBJ1-6 | TRBV6-5 | NA | TGTGCCAGCAGTTACAACGGACAGGGTGGATCACCCCTCCACTTT | CASSYNGQGGSPLHF
NA | TRBJ2-1 | TRBV7-3 | NA | TGTGCCAGCAGCTTTGGTCGGGGTAGCGATGAGCAGTTCTTC | CASSFGRGSDEQFF
TRBD2 | TRBJ2-7 | TRBV2 | NA | TGTGCCAGCAGTGATGGGACTAGCGGGGGAAGTGGGCAGTACTTC | CASSDGTSGGSGQYF
NA | TRBJ1-1 | TRBV3-1 | NA | TGTGCCAGCAGCAGACGGATGAACACTGAAGCTTTCTTT | CASSRRMNTEAFF
NA | TRBJ1-2 | TRBV5-1 | NA | TGCGCCAGCAGCTTTTACCTCGCTAACTATGGCTACACCTTC | CASSFYLANYGYTF
NA | TRBJ2-1 | TRBV20-1 | NA | TGCAGTGTCGGGACCCACAATGAGCAGTTCTTC | CSVGTHNEQFF
NA | TRBJ1-4 | TRBV7-6 | once | TGTGCCAGCAGCCCACGGGATGGGGATGAAAAACTGTTTTTT | CASSPRDGDEKLFF
NA | TRBJ2-3 | TRBV11-2 | many | TGTGCCAGCAGCTTAGGGGGCACAGATACGCAGTATTTT | CASSLGGTDTQYF
NA | TRBJ1-6 | TRBV3-1 | once | TGTGCCAGCAGCCAAGGTCGACGGGAAAAACCCCTCCACTTT | CASSQGRREKPLHF
NA | TRBJ2-7 | TRBV3-1 | NA | TGTGCCAGCAGCCAAGCTTCTCGGACAAGATATTCCGAGCAGTACTTC | CASSQASRTRYSEQYF
NA | TRBJ1-2 | TRBV28 | NA | TGTGCCAGCGGGGGCTACACCTTC | CASGGYTF
NA | TRBJ2-7 | TRBV6-6 | NA | TGTGCCAGCAGTTCCAGGGGCGACGAGCAGTACTTC | CASSSRGDEQYF
TRBD2 | TRBJ2-6 | TRBV4-3 | medium-sized | TGCGCCAGCAGCCAAGAAAGGGCTAGCGGGGGTAGCTCTGGGGCCAACGTCCTGACTTTC | CASSQERASGGSSGANVLTF
TRBD1 | TRBJ2-2 | TRBV12-5 | NA | TGTGCTAGTGGAAACAGGGGTCGGACCGGGGAGCTGTTTTTT | CASGNRGRTGELFF
NA | TRBJ1-1 | TRBV20-1 | few | TGCAGTGCGCGGACAGCGAACACTGAAGCTTTCTTT | CSARTANTEAFF
NA | TRBJ1-5 | TRBV15 | NA | TGTGCCACCAGCAGACCACTAGTCCAGCCCCAGCATTTT | CATSRPLVQPQHF
TRBD1 | TRBJ2-7 | TRBV28 | NA | TGTGCCAGCAGTGAGTCGCCGGGACAGCCAACCTACGAGCAGTACTTC | CASSESPGQPTYEQYF
NA | TRBJ2-5 | TRBV21-1 | NA | TGTGCCAGCAGCAAAAGGTCGGGGGCACAAGAGACCCAGTACTTC | CASSKRSGAQETQYF
NA | TRBJ1-2 | TRBV20-1 | NA | TGCAGTGCTACGACTGGACCCTATGGCTACACCTTC | CSATTGPYGYTF
TRBD1 | TRBJ1-1 | TRBV28 | NA | TGTGCCAGCGTTCTACAGGGGCCGGATACTGAAGCTTTCTTT | CASVLQGPDTEAFF
NA | TRBJ1-5 | TRBV5-1 | NA | TGCGCCAGCAGCTTGGATGTTTTGGGGAAGGGGCCCCAGCATTTT | CASSLDVLGKGPQHF
NA | TRBJ2-2 | TRBV12-3/TRBV12-4 | NA | TGTGCCAGCAGACCCGAGAGTATCACCGGGGAGCTGTTTTTT | CASRPESITGELFF